The 27 T cell receptor beta chains below were found in one sample sequenced in a study of blood T cell repertoires in COVID-19. The assay was immunoSEQ multiplex PCR, and TCRdb's table has in-frame clones only and misses some. The sample has roughly 26,000 clones; around two thirds are singletons. Sequenced input: peripheral blood. These receptors were obtained from a man aged 60 to 69 with active or convalescent COVID-19.

The V call is TRBV24-1, the J call TRBJ2-3; 10 bases are shared with TRBD2. V lost 3 bases to trimming and J lost 0 bases; unmatched junction nucleotides: 2. The germline gives CDR1 KGHDR, CDR2 SFDVKD. The CDR3 spans 16 residues. In nucleotides, the CDR3 is TGTGCCACCAGTGATCCTAGCGGGAGAAGCACAGATACGCAGTATTTT. Translating gives CATSDPSGRSTDTQYF.

In its sample, this clone ranks as medium-sized. The chain joins TRBV6-6 to TRBJ1-1; 11 nucleotides match TRBD1. With V trimmed by 5 bases and J by 0 bases, 11 bases remained unmatched. Germline lookup yields CDR1 MNHNY and CDR2 SVGAGI (reference sequence). The CDR3 covers 18 residues. This chain's CDR3 is CASSLFGDRGSMNTEAFF. DNA of the CDR3: TGTGCCAGCAGTCTCTTTGGGGACAGGGGGTCGATGAACACTGAAGCTTTCTTT.

This clone was seen once. This chain joins TRBV10-1 and TRBJ2-3, with D maybe TRBD2 (6 bases). Trimming pared 6 bases from V and 2 bases from J, leaving 15 bases between. Germline CDR1 and CDR2: WNHNN and SYGVQD (reference sequence). CDR3 length: 15 amino acids. In DNA form, the CDR3 reads TGCGCCAGCAGCCGGGACTCCGGGACCACAGATACGCAGTATTTT. Translated, it gives CASSRDSGTTDTQYF.

The chain is built from TRBV4-1 and TRBJ2-3; 7 positions agree with TRBD2. Germline V lookup: CDR1 MGHRA, CDR2 YSYEKL. The length of the CDR3 is 16 residues. J lost 4 bases, V lost 4 bases, and 11 bases had no gene match. The CDR3 region is CASSPVGGGRADTQYF. Written as DNA, the CDR3 is TGCGCCAGCAGCCCGGTAGGTGGCGGGAGAGCAGATACGCAGTATTTT.

The V and J genes are TRBV5-1 and TRBJ1-2; D not certain. The CDR3 has 13 residues. Trimming took 1 base from V and 5 from J, leaving 9 bases between them. Germline V CDR1 and CDR2: SGHRS, YFSETQ. The CDR3 region is CASSLLGSYGYTF. The DNA of the CDR3 is TGCGCCAGCAGCTTGCTAGGCAGTTATGGCTACACCTTC.

The V gene is TRBV19, the J gene TRBJ2-5; D ambiguous. The CDR3 covers 16 residues. Germline V gives CDR1 LNHDA, CDR2 SQIVND (reference sequence). The ends were cut back, 4 bases at V and 7 bases at J, with 22 bases in the middle. The DNA for the CDR3 is TGTGCCAGTAGTACCACCCCCCTACTTAGCATGGGGACCCAGTACTTC. The encoded protein is CASSTTPLLSMGTQYF.

This clone came up a few times. V is TRBV6-5 and J is TRBJ2-2; tentative D call: TRBD2 (6 bases). This CDR3 spans 15 amino acids. V lost 4 bases to trimming and J lost 0 bases, with 9 bases between them. Per germline, CDR1 MNHEY and CDR2 SVGAGI. The CDR3 coding sequence is TGTGCCAGCAGTTTGGGGGGTCCGAACACCGGGGAGCTGTTTTTT. It yields the protein CASSLGGPNTGELFF.

The gene calls are TRBV24-1 and TRBJ1-1; D is possibly TRBD1 (6 bases). This CDR3 has 12 amino acids. Trimming removed 3 bases from V and 11 bases from J, with 12 bases in between. CDR1 is KGHDR and CDR2 is SFDVKD in the germline V gene. CDR3 in amino acids: CATSDEGGKAFF. CDR3 bases: TGTGCCACCAGTGATGAGGGGGGGAAGGCTTTCTTT.

This chain joins TRBV6-5 and TRBJ2-7; TRBD2 agrees at 8 bases. Germline V lookup: CDR1 MNHEY, CDR2 SVGAGI. V lost 4 bases and J lost 5; bases outside the gene matches: 7. This CDR3 is 14 amino acids long. CDR3 nucleotides: TGTGCCAGCAGTTCACTAGCGGTCCTGGACGAGCAGTACTTC. It codes for CASSSLAVLDEQYF.

The rearrangement links TRBV5-4 to TRBJ2-1; 12 bases agree with TRBD2. CDR1 is SGHNT, CDR2 YYREEE, per germline (reference sequence). V dropped 4 bases and J dropped 4; count of bases not matched to a gene: 6. The CDR3 extends over 16 amino acids. CDR3 sequence: CASSTGGLAGYNEQFF. The CDR3 DNA reads as TGTGCCAGCAGCACAGGAGGACTAGCGGGGTACAATGAGCAGTTCTTC.

The chain combines TRBV4-1 with TRBJ1-1; the match to TRBD1 covers 7 bases. Germline V gene data show CDR1 as MGHRA and CDR2 as YSYEKL. With V trimmed by 8 bases and J by 5 bases, 5 bases remained unmatched. The CDR3 is 12 amino acids. In DNA, the CDR3 is TGCGCCAGCTCCTTACAGGGGACTGAAGCTTTCTTT. This translates into CASSLQGTEAFF.

The chain uses TRBV18 and TRBJ1-6; TRBD1 matches at 10 bases. CDR1 and CDR2 (germline): KGHSH, LQKENI. The CDR3 runs to 18 residues. With 6 bases clipped from V and 10 bases from J, the junction kept 18 bases outside the gene matches. CDR3 loop: CASSTKTKGTGEQSPLHF. The CDR3 DNA reads TGTGCCAGCTCTACCAAGACGAAGGGGACAGGGGAGCAATCACCCCTCCACTTT.

The rearrangement links TRBV14 to TRBJ1-4, with 9 bases that match TRBD1. Unmatched junction bases numbered 4, after V lost 4 bases and J lost 7 bases. There are 14 residues in the CDR3. CDR1 and CDR2 (germline): SGHDN, FVKESK. CDR3 residues: CASSRPGQGEKLFF. The DNA of the CDR3 is TGTGCCAGCAGCCGTCCGGGACAGGGTGAAAAACTGTTTTTT. Filled out from reference TRBV14 and TRBJ1-4, the complete variable domain reads EAGVTQFPSHSVIEKGQTVTLRCDPISGHDNLYWYRRVMGKEIKFLLHFVKESKQDESGMPNNRFLAERTGGTYSTLKVQPAELEDSGVYFCASSRPGQGEKLFFGSGTQLSVL.

The chain couples TRBV3-1 (or the pseudogene TRBV3-2) to TRBJ2-1, with TRBD2 matching over 8 bases. With 3 bases clipped from V and 8 bases from J, the junction kept 3 bases outside the gene matches. The length of the CDR3 is 13 residues. Germline V CDR1 and CDR2: LGHDT, YNNKEL (reference sequence). DNA for the CDR3: TGTGCCAGCAGCCACCGGGGGGGGCATGAGCAGTTCTTC. It codes for CASSHRGGHEQFF.

The rearrangement links TRBV7-3 to TRBJ2-1; weak D call: TRBD2 (5 bases). From germline, CDR1 is SGHTA and CDR2 FQGTGA. The CDR3 has 14 residues. The V end was cut by 3 bases, the J end by 4 bases, with 10 bases between. The CDR3 sequence: CASSFSGDYNEQFF. DNA of the CDR3: TGTGCCAGCAGCTTCTCCGGGGATTACAATGAGCAGTTCTTC.

By its share, this clone is medium-sized. This chain joins TRBV30 and TRBJ1-5; possible D gene TRBD1, 6 bases. This CDR3 spans 13 amino acids. Per the germline V gene, CDR1 is GTSNPN and CDR2 is SVGIG (reference sequence). V was shortened by 4 bases and J by 4 bases, with 11 bases between the two germline ends. The CDR3 protein is CAWNGGANQPQHF. CDR3 nucleotides: TGTGCCTGGAATGGGGGGGCGAATCAGCCCCAGCATTTT.

This clone came up once. The chain couples TRBV7-2 to TRBJ1-1, with 9 positions matching TRBD1. The CDR3 loop spans 12 amino acids. Germline V CDR1 and CDR2: SGHTA, FQGNSA. V was clipped by 5 bases and J by 9 bases; unmatched bases: 4. This CDR3 is CASSATGGQAFF. The CDR3 DNA follows: TGTGCCAGCAGCGCGACAGGGGGACAAGCTTTCTTT.

The chain recombines TRBV19 with TRBJ2-7; 7 bases agree with TRBD1. This CDR3 has 14 amino acids. Germline CDR1 LNHDA, CDR2 SQIVND (reference sequence). Trimming at V came to 2 bases and at J to 2 bases, leaving 3 bases not matched to a gene. The CDR3 nucleotides are TGTGCCAGTAGTATATGGCAGGGGGCCTACGAGCAGTACTTC. Protein product: CASSIWQGAYEQYF.

The chain links TRBV7-3 to TRBJ2-1; 14 bases map to TRBD2. There are 18 residues in the CDR3. The V gene end was trimmed by 3 bases and the J gene end by 6 bases; junction bases not matched to a gene: 10. CDR1 is SGHTA and CDR2 is FQGTGA in the germline V gene. This CDR3 reads CASSLIGGTSGRGNEQFF. As DNA, the CDR3 is TGTGCCAGCAGCTTGATAGGGGGGACTAGCGGGAGAGGCAATGAGCAGTTCTTC.

There are a few counts of this clone. CDR3 sequence reads: CASSTNSYNEQFF. In nucleotides, the CDR3 is TGTGCCAGTAGTACGAACAGCTACAATGAGCAGTTCTTC. This chain connects TRBV19 to TRBJ2-1; no definite D call. V shed 4 bases and J shed 3 bases, with 7 bases lying between them. Germline lookup yields CDR1 LNHDA and CDR2 SQIVND (reference sequence). This CDR3 comprises 13 residues.

This chain joins TRBV6-1 and TRBJ2-3, with 10 bases lining up with TRBD2. The CDR3 loop spans 15 amino acids. CDR1 is MNHNS and CDR2 is SASEGT in the germline V gene. After removal of 2 bases from V and 4 bases from J, the junction contained 3 bases not matched to a gene. The CDR3 DNA reads TGTGCCAGCAGTGAAAATAGCGGGGGGTCAGATACGCAGTATTTT. This translates into CASSENSGGSDTQYF.

This clone was observed a few times. The chain is built from TRBV2 and TRBJ2-4; no clear D gene. Trimming stripped 5 bases from V and 0 bases from J, with 2 bases between. The CDR3 loop spans 12 amino acids. The germline V gene has CDR1 SNHLY and CDR2 FYNNEI. CDR3 region: CASSLAKNIQYF. CDR3 DNA: TGTGCCAGCAGTCTAGCCAAAAACATTCAGTACTTC.

The chain combines TRBV27 with TRBJ1-2; D possibly corresponds to TRBD1 (5 bases). CDR1 and CDR2 from the germline V gene are MNHEY and SMNVEV (reference sequence). There are 17 residues in the CDR3. Between the trimmed V and J ends, which lost 10 bases and 7 bases, there was a span of 31 bases. The CDR3 sequence: CATQQAPPLLGGGGYTF. For the CDR3, the DNA is TGTGCCACCCAGCAGGCCCCTCCGCTCCTGGGGGGAGGTGGCTACACCTTC.

The V call is TRBV6-4, the J call TRBJ2-6, with TRBD1 identical over 8 bases. The CDR3 is 17 residues long. The ends lost 4 bases at V and 2 bases at J; junction bases unmatched: 7. The germline V gene has CDR1 MRHNA and CDR2 SNTAGT. The CDR3 loop is CASSGDRGQPGANVLTF. The DNA for the CDR3 is TGTGCCAGCAGTGGAGACAGGGGCCAACCTGGGGCCAACGTCCTGACTTTC.

The chain combines TRBV7-3 with TRBJ1-1; TRBD1 might be the D (6 bases). The ends were cut back, 2 bases at V and 0 bases at J, with 22 bases in the middle. The CDR3 is 19 amino acids. Germline lookup yields CDR1 SGHTA and CDR2 FQGTGA. The CDR3 loop reads CASSLYPPGAVGVNTEAFF. CDR3 bases: TGTGCCAGCAGCTTATATCCCCCAGGGGCCGTGGGGGTGAACACTGAAGCTTTCTTT.

CDR3 DNA: TGTGCCAGCAGCTCTGACAGGGTCGTGGGTGAAGCTTTCTTT. It specifies CASSSDRVVGEAFF. The chain recombines TRBV11-3 with TRBJ1-1; 7 positions agree with TRBD1. The CDR3 consists of 14 residues. V shed 4 bases and J 7 bases; nucleotides not matched to a gene: 9. Germline V gene data show CDR1 as SGHNT and CDR2 as YENEEA.

The J gene is TRBJ1-2, the V gene TRBV11-3, with 9 bases identical to TRBD1. The trim removed 6 bases at V and 3 bases at J, leaving 2 bases unmatched. The CDR3 has 13 residues. From germline, CDR1 is SGHNT and CDR2 YENEEA. The CDR3 DNA follows: TGTGCCAGCAGGGGACAGGGCTACTATGGCTACACCTTC. Protein: CASRGQGYYGYTF.